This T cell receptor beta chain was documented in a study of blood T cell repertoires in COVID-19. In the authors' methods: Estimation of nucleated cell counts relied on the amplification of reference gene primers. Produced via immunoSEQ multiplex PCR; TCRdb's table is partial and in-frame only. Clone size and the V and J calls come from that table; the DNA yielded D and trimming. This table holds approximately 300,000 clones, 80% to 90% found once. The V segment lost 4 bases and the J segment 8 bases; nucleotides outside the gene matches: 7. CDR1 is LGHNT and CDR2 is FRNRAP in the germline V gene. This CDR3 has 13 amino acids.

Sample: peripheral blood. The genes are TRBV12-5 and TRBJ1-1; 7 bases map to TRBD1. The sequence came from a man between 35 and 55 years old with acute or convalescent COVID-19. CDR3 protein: CASGSQGFSEAFF. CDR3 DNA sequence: TGTGCTAGTGGTTCACAGGGGTTCTCAGAAGCTTTCTTT.